This T cell receptor (beta chain) was sequenced during a study of OX40 agonist ivuxolimab in advanced cancers. Study-wide context: Ivuxolimab was a fully human IgG2 agonistic monoclonal antibody targeting the costimulatory receptor OX40 (CD134). Intravenous ivuxolimab was administered to patients every 2 weeks at six dose levels: 0.01, 0.1, 0.3, 1.5, 3 and 10 mg/kg. Of the roughly 52 patients in dose escalation, some 20 had hepatocellular carcinoma, some 15 had melanoma, 9 had renal cell carcinoma and 9 had head and neck cancer. A male proportion of roughly 80% and a mean age of approximately 61 years, ranging from about 23 to 90, were recorded for the dose-escalation cohort. Patients were allowed to have had prior anti-PD-1, anti-PD-L1 or anti-CTLA-4 therapy, and 40% to 45% of the dose-escalation patients had previously received checkpoint inhibitors. Partial responses occurred in three dose-escalation patients, of whom one had hepatocellular carcinoma and two had cutaneous melanoma. Peripheral TCRbeta sequencing was intended to test whether TCR sequence diversity was altered and clonal T-cell expansion was caused by ivuxolimab. The monotherapy dose-escalation portion (N of about 50 patients) of the phase I ivuxolimab trial is reported in the paper.

Results the study describes overall, beyond this receptor: After ivuxolimab, CD8+ T cells had more expanded clones than CD4+ T cells on average. At doses of 0.1 to 3.0 mg/kg, clonal expansion of both CD4+ and CD8+ blood T cells was observed from baseline to week 6. In the 0.1-3.0 mg/kg groups, partial responders were among the patients with the lowest normalized peripheral clonal expansion, particularly in CD8+ T cells. Antigen specificity was not determined for the clonally expanded peripheral T cells. Low levels of normalized T-cell clonal expansion were also shown by some nonresponding patients.

Genomic DNA was isolated from the sorted cells so that the TCRbeta CDR3 region could be sequenced. TCRbeta CDR3 regions were sequenced using the immunoSEQ Assay. TCRdb provides this immuneACCESS table in a form limited to in-frame rearrangements. Some clones are lacking; in checked studies, under half of them reflect an unresolved V gene, and why the rest are absent is not known. The sample includes 65,000 to 100,000 clones, with around 85% observed a single time. The top ten clonotypes cover more than 3.5% of the sample. In the case of this clone: There is no known antigen for this receptor. No per-base quality is available; no much larger clone lies one base away.

From the cysteine up to the phenylalanine, the CDR3 has a length of 13 residues. Just CDR3 DNA is preserved here, 39 bases in frame from base 1. V sheds 0 bases and J sheds 6 bases, leaving 9 bases between their ends. The germline V gene (reference sequence) provides CDR1 MNHEY and CDR2 SMNVEV. The trial excluded patients who had a history of autoimmune disease or were on systemic immunosuppression. Peripheral blood for TCR sequencing was collected from all dose cohorts at baseline, on cycle 4 day 1, and on cycle 7 day 1. Samples came from an open-label, multicenter, first-in-human phase I dose-escalation trial of ivuxolimab. Adults with locally advanced or metastatic head and neck squamous cell, hepatocellular, melanoma or renal cell carcinoma were enrolled in the trial. Before TCR sequencing, CD4+ T cells and CD8+ T cells from peripheral blood were sorted into separate populations.

This material consisted of CD4+ or CD8+ T cells sorted from blood, taken in a trial of the OX40 agonist ivuxolimab. The chain links TRBV27 with TRBJ2-7, with the D segment identity uncertain. The clonotype originates from an adult with an advanced solid tumor such as melanoma, head and neck, liver or kidney cancer. The CDR3: CASSLSRRREQYF. The nucleotide sequence reads as follows: TGTGCCAGCAGTTTATCGAGGCGACGCGAGCAGTACTTC.